The 14 T cell receptor beta chains presented below share a single source sample, sequenced in a study of PD-1 blockade in classical Hodgkin lymphoma. Profiling relied on immunoSEQ multiplex PCR, and the TCRdb table lists in-frame clones only, not all of them. The table shows about 23,000 clones, with 89% occurring only once. Time point indicated: newly diagnosed, previously untreated cHL patient sample. Investigators isolated CD4+ T cells from thawed PBMCs through magnetic negative selection. The specimen was CD4+ T cells from blood. The receptor source for this set is a human donor with classical Hodgkin lymphoma.

The V and J genes are TRBV30 and TRBJ1-3; D may be TRBD1 (6 bases). The CDR3 length is 13 residues. Deletions cut 7 bases from V and 4 bases from J, with 14 bases between. Looked up from germline, CDR1 is GTSNPN and CDR2 is SVGIG (reference sequence). CDR3 coding DNA: TGTGCCTCAGCCTTAGGACAGGGAAACACCATATATTTT. Translating gives CASALGQGNTIYF.

The gene calls are TRBV12-2 and TRBJ1-3; whether TRBD1, the table's D call, matches the DNA was not checked. TRBV12-2 is classified as a pseudogene. The CDR3 runs to 15 residues. The CDR3 DNA is TGTGCAAGTCGCTTCGAGCCAGGGTCTGGAAACACCATATATTTT. Its translation is CASRFEPGSGNTIYF.

This clone was seen a single time. The chain links TRBV30 to TRBJ2-2; D gene unclear. Germline CDR1 GTSNPN, CDR2 SVGIG (reference sequence). This CDR3 has 15 residues. Trimming cost V 3 bases and J 0 bases, with 11 bases left between them. CDR3 sequence reads: CAWRSGISNTGELFF. CDR3 in DNA: TGTGCCTGGAGGTCTGGCATATCGAACACCGGGGAGCTGTTTTTT.

Remarks on this clone: Other DNA sequences in this sample translate to the same CDR3. The V gene is TRBV30, the J gene TRBJ1-5; 8 bases are a match to TRBD1. CDR3 length: 15 amino acids. CDR1 GTSNPN and CDR2 SVGIG come from the germline V gene (reference sequence). Germline trimming cut 0 bases from V and 6 bases from J; bases unmatched to any gene: 7. The CDR3 sequence: CAWSVQGERSQPQHF. The CDR3 DNA is TGTGCCTGGAGTGTACAGGGGGAGAGATCTCAGCCCCAGCATTTT. The entire variable domain, with the rest obtained from reference TRBV30 and TRBJ1-5, is as follows: SQTIHQWPATLVQPVGSPLSLECTVEGTSNPNLYWYRQAAGRGLQLLFYSVGIGQISSEVPQNLSASRPQDRQFILSSKKLLLSDSGFYLCAWSVQGERSQPQHFGDGTRLSIL.

This chain connects TRBV4-3 to TRBJ2-6; D not resolved. The CDR3 sequence is 14 residues long. V lost 4 bases, J lost 2 bases, and 6 bases lay in between. Germline CDR1 LGHNA, CDR2 YSLEER. CDR3 sequence (DNA): TGCGCCAGCAGCCCCTCCCCTGGGGCCAACGTCCTGACTTTC. Its translation is CASSPSPGANVLTF.

The chain combines TRBV19 with TRBJ2-1; the D is unclear. Per the germline V gene, CDR1 is LNHDA and CDR2 is SQIVND (reference sequence). CDR3 size: 16 residues. The V gene lost 6 bases and the J gene lost 6 bases, with 21 bases spanning the gap. DNA for the CDR3: TGTGCCAGTAGCGCCCTAGGCCCGACTTACCCCAATGAGCAGTTCTTC. Protein product: CASSALGPTYPNEQFF.

The gene calls are TRBV7-9 and TRBJ2-1, with a weak D call TRBD2 (7 bases). The CDR3 loop spans 14 amino acids. V dropped 7 bases and J dropped 8 bases, with 18 bases sitting between them. Germline V CDR1 and CDR2: SEHNR, FQNEAQ (reference sequence). CDR3 DNA sequence: TGTGCCAGCACCCCGGGGGGCTACGGGGATGAGCAGTTCTTC. This gives the protein CASTPGGYGDEQFF.

The chain uses TRBV5-6 and TRBJ1-5; possible D gene TRBD1, 5 bases. This CDR3 has 15 amino acids. The V and J ends lost 2 bases and 2 bases respectively, with 11 bases between them. The germline gives CDR1 SGHDT, CDR2 YYEEEE. CDR3 region: CASSFGAVGNQPQHF. For the CDR3, the DNA is TGTGCCAGCAGCTTCGGGGCTGTGGGCAATCAGCCCCAGCATTTT.

V is TRBV19 and J is TRBJ1-5; D is undetermined. This CDR3 is built from 12 residues. Trimming pared 6 bases from V and 1 base from J, leaving 4 bases between. Germline V CDR1 and CDR2: LNHDA, SQIVND (reference sequence). CDR3 DNA: TGTGCCAGTAGCGAAAGCAATCAGCCCCAGCATTTT. Its protein is CASSESNQPQHF.

This clone was seen only once. The rearrangement links TRBV5-6 to TRBJ2-7; 9 bases match TRBD2. The CDR3 covers 15 residues. Per germline, CDR1 SGHDT and CDR2 YYEEEE. Trimming at V came to 4 bases and at J to 2 bases, leaving 7 bases not matched to a gene. CDR3 amino acids: CASSRGLAGTYEQYF. CDR3 coding DNA: TGTGCCAGCAGCCGGGGGCTAGCGGGGACCTACGAGCAGTACTTC.

The genes are TRBV10-2 and TRBJ2-7; 11 bases line up with TRBD2. The CDR3 runs 16 residues. V lost 4 bases to trimming and J lost 5 bases; unmatched junction nucleotides: 10. The V gene's germline CDR1 is WSHSY and CDR2 SAAADI. The CDR3 bases are TGCGCCAGCAGTGTACTAGCGGGAGAGGCTGGGCACGAGCAGTACTTC. This sequence encodes CASSVLAGEAGHEQYF.

This clone came up once. The rearrangement joins TRBV15 to TRBJ2-3; D call uncertain. V gave up 5 bases and J gave up 2 bases, with 5 bases separating them. The germline V gene encodes CDR1 LNHNV and CDR2 YYDKDF (reference sequence). The CDR3 totals 12 residues. This CDR3 reads CATSGVTDTQYF. CDR3 DNA sequence: TGTGCCACCAGCGGGGTCACAGATACGCAGTATTTT.

The rearrangement uses TRBV7-2 and TRBJ2-1; no reliable D call. Trimming left V 5 bases short and J 2 bases short, with 10 bases between. Germline CDR1 SGHTA, CDR2 FQGNSA. The CDR3 is 14 residues long. The CDR3 DNA reads as TGTGCCAGCAGCCTCCGTCTCACCTACAATGAGCAGTTCTTC. Translation: CASSLRLTYNEQFF. Drawing the rest from reference TRBV7-2 and TRBJ2-1, the complete variable domain is GAGVSQSPSNKVTEKGKDVELRCDPISGHTALYWYRQSLGQGLEFLIYFQGNSAPDKSGLPSDRFSAERTGGSVSTLTIQRTQQEDSAVYLCASSLRLTYNEQFFGPGTRLTVL.

V gene TRBV9 combines with J gene TRBJ2-1; 14 bases agree with TRBD2. V dropped 4 bases and J dropped 4; count of bases not matched to a gene: 4. Germline V gene data show CDR1 as SGDLS and CDR2 as YYNGEE. This CDR3 spans 16 amino acids. The CDR3 nucleotides are TGTGCCAGCAGCTCAGGACTAGCGGGAGGTTACAATGAGCAGTTCTTC. It specifies CASSSGLAGGYNEQFF.